This TCR beta chain was captured in a study of T cell responses to AZD1222 COVID-19 vaccine. The method was immunoSEQ multiplex PCR; TCRdb's version includes in-frame clones alone and lacks a portion of them. The sample yields around 120,000 clones, about 92% seen once. About this clone: Antigen: not known.

Broader study findings: Donors were largely white British and mainly female; clonal diversity was possibly underestimated. Across spike, vaccine-associated CD4 TCRs were found, dominant at 160-218 and 743-854. Repertoires were obtained solely post-peak T cell response. Of the AZD1222 recipients, only 5 to 7 were seropositive at baseline.

Germline lookup yields CDR1 MDHEN and CDR2 SYDVKM. Trimming pared 7 bases from V and 1 base from J, leaving 16 bases between. The CDR3 contains 15 residues. The material sequenced was peripheral blood, taken 28 days after the second AZD1222 dose. This chain joins TRBV28 and TRBJ1-1; D not certain. This TCR came from an adult who received the AZD1222 COVID-19 vaccine. The CDR3 region has the DNA TGTGCCAGCAAGAGGGTTTTTCGGCCGAACACTGAAGCTTTCTTT. This translates into CASKRVFRPNTEAFF.